This T cell receptor (beta chain) comes out of a study of cytomegalovirus exposure and HLA in healthy donors. Study details: Out of several hundred genotyped donors, about 80% belonged to the Caucasian-associated ancestry cluster.

A multiplex PCR was run with 60 Vbeta primers and 13 Jbeta primers. Method: immunoSEQ multiplex PCR; TCRdb's copy keeps in-frame clones and lacks some. There are 150,000 to 200,000 clones in the sample; 75% to 85% occur only once, and more than 1.5% lies in the top ten. Regarding the study as a whole: Rates of TCR association differed by HLA locus in a later analysis, with DRB1 highest and HLA-C lowest. Cytomegalovirus association was assigned to 170 or so TCR beta chains. CMV serostatus was the only immune exposure information that was available.

Germline CDR1 reads SGDLS; CDR2 reads YYNGEE. Trimming cost V 4 bases and J 4 bases; bases outside gene matches: 8. The length of the CDR3 is 15 residues. This clone was observed once. The antigen remains unidentified. Specimen: PBMCs. The rearrangement joins TRBV9 to TRBJ1-5, with 7 bases matching TRBD1. The receptor was isolated from a woman aged 45 to 65 in good health and CMV-seronegative. The CDR3 loop is CASSPSGTENQPQHF. As DNA, the CDR3 is TGTGCCAGCAGCCCCTCCGGGACAGAAAATCAGCCCCAGCATTTT.